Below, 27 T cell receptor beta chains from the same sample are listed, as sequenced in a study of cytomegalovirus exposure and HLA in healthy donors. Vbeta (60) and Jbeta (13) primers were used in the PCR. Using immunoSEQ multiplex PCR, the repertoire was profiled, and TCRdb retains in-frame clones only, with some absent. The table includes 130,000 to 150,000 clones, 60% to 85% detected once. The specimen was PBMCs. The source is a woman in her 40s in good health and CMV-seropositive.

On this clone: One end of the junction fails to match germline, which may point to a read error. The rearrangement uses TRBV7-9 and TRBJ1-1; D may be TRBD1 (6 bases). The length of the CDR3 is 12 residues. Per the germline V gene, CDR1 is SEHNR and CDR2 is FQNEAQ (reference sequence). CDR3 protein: CSSSGGQFEAFF. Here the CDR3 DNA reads TGTTCCAGCAGCGGCGGACAGTTTGAAGCTTTCTTT.

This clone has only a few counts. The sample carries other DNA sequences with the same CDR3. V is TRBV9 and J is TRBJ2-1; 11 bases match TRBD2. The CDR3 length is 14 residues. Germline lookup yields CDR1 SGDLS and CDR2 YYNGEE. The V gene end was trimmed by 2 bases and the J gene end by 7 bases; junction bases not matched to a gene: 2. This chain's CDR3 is CASSVSGGANEQFF. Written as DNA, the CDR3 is TGTGCCAGCAGCGTTAGCGGGGGGGCAAATGAGCAGTTCTTC.

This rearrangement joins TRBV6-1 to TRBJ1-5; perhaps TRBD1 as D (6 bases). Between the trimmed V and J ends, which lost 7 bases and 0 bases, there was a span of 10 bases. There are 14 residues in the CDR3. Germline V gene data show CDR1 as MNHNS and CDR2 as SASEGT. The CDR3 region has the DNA TGTGCCAGCACGGGACAAAATAGCAATCAGCCCCAGCATTTT. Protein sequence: CASTGQNSNQPQHF.

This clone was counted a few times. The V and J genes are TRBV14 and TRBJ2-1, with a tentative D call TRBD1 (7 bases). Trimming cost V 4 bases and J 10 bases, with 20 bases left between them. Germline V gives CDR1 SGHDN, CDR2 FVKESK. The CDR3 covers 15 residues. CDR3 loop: CASSLGQVTSGEQFF. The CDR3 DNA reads TGTGCCAGCAGCCTCGGACAGGTCACCAGCGGGGAGCAGTTCTTC.

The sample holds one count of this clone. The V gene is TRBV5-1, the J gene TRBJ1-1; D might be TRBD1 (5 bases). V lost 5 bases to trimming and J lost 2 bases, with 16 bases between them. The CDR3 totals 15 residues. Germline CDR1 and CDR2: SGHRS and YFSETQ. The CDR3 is CASRGSTGPNTEAFF. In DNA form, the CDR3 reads TGCGCCAGCAGAGGCAGCACAGGTCCTAACACTGAAGCTTTCTTT.

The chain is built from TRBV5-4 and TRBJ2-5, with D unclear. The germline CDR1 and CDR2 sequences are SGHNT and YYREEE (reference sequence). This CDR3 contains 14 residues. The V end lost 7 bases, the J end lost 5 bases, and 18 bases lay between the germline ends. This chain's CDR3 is CASSLYYLRETQYF. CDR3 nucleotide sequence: TGTGCCAGCTCCTTATATTACCTCCGGGAGACCCAGTACTTC.

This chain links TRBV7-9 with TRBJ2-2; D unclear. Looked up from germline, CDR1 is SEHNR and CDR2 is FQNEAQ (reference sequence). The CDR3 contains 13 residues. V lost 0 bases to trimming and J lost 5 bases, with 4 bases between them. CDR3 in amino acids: CASSLAGTGELFF. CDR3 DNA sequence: TGTGCCAGCAGCTTAGCCGGTACCGGGGAGCTGTTTTTT.

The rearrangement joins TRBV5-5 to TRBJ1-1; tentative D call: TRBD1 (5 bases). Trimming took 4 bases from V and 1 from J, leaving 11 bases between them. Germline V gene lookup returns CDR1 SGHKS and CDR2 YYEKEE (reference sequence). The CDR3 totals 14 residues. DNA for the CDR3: TGTGCCAGCAGCGCGATCGGACAGAACACTGAAGCTTTCTTT. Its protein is CASSAIGQNTEAFF.

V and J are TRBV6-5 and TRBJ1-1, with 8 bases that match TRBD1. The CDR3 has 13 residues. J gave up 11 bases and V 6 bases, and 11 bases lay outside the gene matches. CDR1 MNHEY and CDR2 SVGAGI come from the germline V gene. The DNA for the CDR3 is TGTGCCAGCAGACCCCCAGGGGGCGGGAAGGCTTTCTTT. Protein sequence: CASRPPGGGKAFF.

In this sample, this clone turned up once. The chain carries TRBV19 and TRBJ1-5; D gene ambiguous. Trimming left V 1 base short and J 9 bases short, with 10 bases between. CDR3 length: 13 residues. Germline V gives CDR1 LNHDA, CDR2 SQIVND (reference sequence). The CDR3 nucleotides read TGTGCCAGTAGTATAGCCGCGCGGGGGCCCCAGCATTTT. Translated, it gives CASSIAARGPQHF.

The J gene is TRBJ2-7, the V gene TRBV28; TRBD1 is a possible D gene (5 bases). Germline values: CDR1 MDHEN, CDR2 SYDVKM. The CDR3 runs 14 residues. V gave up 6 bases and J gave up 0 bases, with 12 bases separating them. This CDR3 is CASSKQATSYEQYF. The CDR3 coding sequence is TGTGCCAGCAGCAAACAGGCGACCTCCTACGAGCAGTACTTC.

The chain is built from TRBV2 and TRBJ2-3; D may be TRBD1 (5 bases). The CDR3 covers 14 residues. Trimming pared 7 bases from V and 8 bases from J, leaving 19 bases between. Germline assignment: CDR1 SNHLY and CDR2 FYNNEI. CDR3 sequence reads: CASNLDPGQGTQYF. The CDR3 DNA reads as TGTGCCAGCAACTTGGACCCAGGACAAGGTACGCAGTATTTT.

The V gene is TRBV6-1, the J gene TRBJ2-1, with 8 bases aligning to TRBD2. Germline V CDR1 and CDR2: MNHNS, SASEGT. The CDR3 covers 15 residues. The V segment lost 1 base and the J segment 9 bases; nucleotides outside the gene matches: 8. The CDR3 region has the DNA TGTGCCAGCAGTGAAGTTGCCGGGGGGGAGGGTGAGCAGTTCTTC. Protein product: CASSEVAGGEGEQFF.

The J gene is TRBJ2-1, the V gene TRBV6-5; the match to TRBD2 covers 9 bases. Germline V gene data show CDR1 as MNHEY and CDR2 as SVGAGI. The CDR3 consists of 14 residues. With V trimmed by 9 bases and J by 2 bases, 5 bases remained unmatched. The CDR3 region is CASASGDTYNEQFF. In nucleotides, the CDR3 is TGTGCCAGTGCTAGCGGGGACACCTACAATGAGCAGTTCTTC.

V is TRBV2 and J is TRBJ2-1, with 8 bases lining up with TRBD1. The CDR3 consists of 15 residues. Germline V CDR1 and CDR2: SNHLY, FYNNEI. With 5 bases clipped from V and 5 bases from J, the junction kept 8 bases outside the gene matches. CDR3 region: CASSPQGAPNNEQFF. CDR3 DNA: TGTGCCAGCAGTCCTCAGGGGGCTCCCAACAATGAGCAGTTCTTC.

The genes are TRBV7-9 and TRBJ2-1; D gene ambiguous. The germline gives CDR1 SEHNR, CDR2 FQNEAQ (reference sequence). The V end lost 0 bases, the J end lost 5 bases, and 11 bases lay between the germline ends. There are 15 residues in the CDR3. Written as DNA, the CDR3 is TGTGCCAGCAGCTTAGCGCGTGCAGCGAACAATGAGCAGTTCTTC. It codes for CASSLARAANNEQFF.

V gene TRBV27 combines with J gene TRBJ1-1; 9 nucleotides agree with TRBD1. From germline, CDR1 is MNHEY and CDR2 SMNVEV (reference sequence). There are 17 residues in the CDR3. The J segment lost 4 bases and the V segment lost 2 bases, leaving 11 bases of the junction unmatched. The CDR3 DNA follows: TGTGCCAGCAGTTTAAGACGACCGGGACAGGGAAGCACTGAAGCTTTCTTT. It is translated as CASSLRRPGQGSTEAFF.

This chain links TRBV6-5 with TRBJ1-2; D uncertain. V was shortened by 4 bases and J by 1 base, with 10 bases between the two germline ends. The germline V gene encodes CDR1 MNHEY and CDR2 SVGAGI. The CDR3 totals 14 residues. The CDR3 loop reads CASSSSGVNYGYTF. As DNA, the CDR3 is TGTGCCAGCAGTTCGTCCGGGGTTAACTATGGCTACACCTTC.

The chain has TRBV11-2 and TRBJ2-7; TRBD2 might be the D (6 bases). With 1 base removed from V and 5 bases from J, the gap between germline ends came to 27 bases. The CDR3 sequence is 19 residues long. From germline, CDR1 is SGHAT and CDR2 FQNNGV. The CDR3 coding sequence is TGTGCCAGCAGCTTAGTCCTCGCTACGGGAGCAGGGTCCGGACACGAGCAGTACTTC. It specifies CASSLVLATGAGSGHEQYF.

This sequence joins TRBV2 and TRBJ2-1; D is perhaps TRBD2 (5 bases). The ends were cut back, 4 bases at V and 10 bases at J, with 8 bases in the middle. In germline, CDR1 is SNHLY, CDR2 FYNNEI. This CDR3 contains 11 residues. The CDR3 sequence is CASSVRGEQFF. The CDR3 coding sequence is TGTGCCAGCAGTGTCCGAGGGGAGCAGTTCTTC.

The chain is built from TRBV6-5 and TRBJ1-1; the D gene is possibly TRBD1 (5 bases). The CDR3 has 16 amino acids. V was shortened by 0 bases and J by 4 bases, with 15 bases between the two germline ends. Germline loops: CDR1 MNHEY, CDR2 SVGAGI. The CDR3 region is CASSYSSTGQLTEAFF. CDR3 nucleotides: TGTGCCAGCAGTTACTCGAGTACAGGCCAACTCACTGAAGCTTTCTTT.

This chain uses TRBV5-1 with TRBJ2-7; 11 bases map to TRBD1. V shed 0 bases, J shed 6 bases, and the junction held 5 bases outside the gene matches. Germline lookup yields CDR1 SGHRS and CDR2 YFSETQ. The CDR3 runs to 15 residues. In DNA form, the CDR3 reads TGCGCCAGCAGCTTGGCCGGACAGGGGGCGGCCGAGCAGTACTTC. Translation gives CASSLAGQGAAEQYF.

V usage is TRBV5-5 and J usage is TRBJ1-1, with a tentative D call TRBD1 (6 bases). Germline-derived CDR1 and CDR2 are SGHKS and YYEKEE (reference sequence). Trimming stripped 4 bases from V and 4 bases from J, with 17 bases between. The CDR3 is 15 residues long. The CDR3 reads CASSPMGQGSTEAFF. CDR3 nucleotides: TGTGCCAGCAGCCCGATGGGGCAGGGGAGCACTGAAGCTTTCTTT.

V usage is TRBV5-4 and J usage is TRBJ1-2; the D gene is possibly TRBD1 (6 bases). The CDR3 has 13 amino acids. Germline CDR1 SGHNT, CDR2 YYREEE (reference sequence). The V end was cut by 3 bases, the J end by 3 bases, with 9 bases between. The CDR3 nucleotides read TGTGCCAGCAGCTCTCAGGGGTACTATGGCTACACCTTC. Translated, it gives CASSSQGYYGYTF.

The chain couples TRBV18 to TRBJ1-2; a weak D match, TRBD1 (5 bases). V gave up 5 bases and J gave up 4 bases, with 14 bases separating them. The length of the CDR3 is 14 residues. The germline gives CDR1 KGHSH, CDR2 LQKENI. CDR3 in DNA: TGTGCCAGCTCAACGGACACCCTCGGCTATGGCTACACCTTC. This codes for CASSTDTLGYGYTF.

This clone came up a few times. The CDR3 here is CASSYTGGSGNTIYF. DNA of the CDR3: TGTGCCAGCAGTTATACAGGGGGCTCTGGAAACACCATATATTTT. V is TRBV6-6 and J is TRBJ1-3; the match to TRBD1 covers 8 bases. Germline trimming cut 3 bases from V and 0 bases from J; bases unmatched to any gene: 1. The CDR3 runs to 15 residues. Germline CDR1 MNHNY, CDR2 SVGAGI (reference sequence).

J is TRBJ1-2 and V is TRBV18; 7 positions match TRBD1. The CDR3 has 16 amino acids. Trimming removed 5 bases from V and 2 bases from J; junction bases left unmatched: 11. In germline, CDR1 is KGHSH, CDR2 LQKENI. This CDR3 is CASSAQPTGLNYGYTF. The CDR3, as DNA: TGTGCCAGCTCAGCCCAACCGACAGGGTTGAACTATGGCTACACCTTC.